The sequence of this T cell receptor (beta chain) was determined in a study of molecular identifiers for immune sequencing clone quantification. The table lists this clonotype with many counts. With listed TCR primers and previously described methods, bulk TCR libraries were prepared. TCRdb processed the PCR reads anew with MiXCR; each CDR3 protein has one entry. The sample holds over 600,000 distinct CDR3 sequences, 15% to 20% seen once. Germline lookup yields CDR1 SGHRS and CDR2 YFSETQ. There are 17 residues in the CDR3. The V and J ends lost 0 bases and 3 bases, in that order; junction bases with no gene match: 11.

The chain links TRBV5-1 to TRBJ2-7, with 8 bases identical to TRBD2. The sequence derives from a human donor in good health. Some libraries in this study had Jurkat cell RNA spiked in. Sequenced: naive CD8+ T cells from blood, with Jurkat cell RNA spiked in. Subset indicated: FACS-sorted CD8+CD4-CCR7+CD45RA+ naive T cells. CDR3 sequence reads: CASSLALSGLAGYEQYF. The CDR3 DNA is TGCGCCAGCAGCTTGGCCCTTAGCGGACTAGCAGGCTACGAGCAGTACTTC.